This T cell receptor beta chain was captured by sequencing in a study of T cells in Graves' hyperthyroidism and ophthalmopathy. Amplification of TCR beta CDR3 regions was performed using RNA transcripts as template. The HTBI primer set drove a first-round RT-PCR of the TCR CDR3. One entry per CDR3 protein results from TCRdb running MiXCR on the multiplex PCR reads. The repertoire consists of hundreds of thousands of distinct CDR3 sequences, with 12% to 15% occurring once and the leading ten covering roughly 10%. Germline CDR1 is LNHNV and CDR2 is YYDKDF (reference sequence). This CDR3 contains 15 residues. Trimming removed 0 bases from V and 1 base from J, with 9 bases in between.

The rearrangement uses TRBV15 and TRBJ1-2; tentative D call: TRBD1 (5 bases). The TCR sequence derives from a woman aged 18-29 years with Graves' hyperthyroidism. Sequencing was carried out using blood. As DNA, the CDR3 is TGTGCCACCAGCAGAGATCAGGGCGATAACTATGGCTACACCTTC. This codes for CATSRDQGDNYGYTF.